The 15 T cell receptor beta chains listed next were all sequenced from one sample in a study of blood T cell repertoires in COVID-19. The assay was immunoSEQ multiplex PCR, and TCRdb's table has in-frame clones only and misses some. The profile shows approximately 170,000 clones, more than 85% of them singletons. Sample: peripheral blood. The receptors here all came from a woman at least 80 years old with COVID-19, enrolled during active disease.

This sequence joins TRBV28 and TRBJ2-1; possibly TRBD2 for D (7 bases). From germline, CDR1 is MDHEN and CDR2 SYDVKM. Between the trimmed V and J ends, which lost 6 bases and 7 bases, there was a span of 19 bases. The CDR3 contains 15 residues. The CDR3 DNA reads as TGTGCCAGCAGCCCCCAGGGGAGCGGGGCAAATGAGCAGTTCTTC. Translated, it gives CASSPQGSGANEQFF.

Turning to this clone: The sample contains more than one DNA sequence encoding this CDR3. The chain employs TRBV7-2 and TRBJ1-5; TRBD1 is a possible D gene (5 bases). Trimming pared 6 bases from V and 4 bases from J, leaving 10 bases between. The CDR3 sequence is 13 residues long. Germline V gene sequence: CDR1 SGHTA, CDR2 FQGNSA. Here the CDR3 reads CASSDSSNQPQHF. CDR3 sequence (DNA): TGTGCCAGCAGTGACAGTTCTAATCAGCCCCAGCATTTT.

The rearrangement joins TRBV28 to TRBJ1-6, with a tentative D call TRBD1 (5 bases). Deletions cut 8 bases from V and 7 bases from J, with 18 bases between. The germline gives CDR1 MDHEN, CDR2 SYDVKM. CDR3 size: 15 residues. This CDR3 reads CASGLRGEGNSPLHF. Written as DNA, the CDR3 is TGTGCCAGCGGACTAAGGGGTGAGGGGAATTCACCCCTCCACTTT.

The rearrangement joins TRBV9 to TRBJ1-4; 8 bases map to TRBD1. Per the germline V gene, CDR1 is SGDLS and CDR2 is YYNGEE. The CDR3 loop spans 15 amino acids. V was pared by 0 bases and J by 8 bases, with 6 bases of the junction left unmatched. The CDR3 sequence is CASSVDQGAGEKLFF. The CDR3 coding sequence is TGTGCCAGCAGCGTAGACCAGGGGGCAGGCGAAAAACTGTTTTTT.

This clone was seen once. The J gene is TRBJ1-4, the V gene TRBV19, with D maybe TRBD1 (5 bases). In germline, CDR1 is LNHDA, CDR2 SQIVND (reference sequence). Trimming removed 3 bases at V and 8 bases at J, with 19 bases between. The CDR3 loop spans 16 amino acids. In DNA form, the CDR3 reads TGTGCCAGTAGTATTTCAGGGCGGCTCGAACTAGAAAAACTGTTTTTT. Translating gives CASSISGRLELEKLFF.

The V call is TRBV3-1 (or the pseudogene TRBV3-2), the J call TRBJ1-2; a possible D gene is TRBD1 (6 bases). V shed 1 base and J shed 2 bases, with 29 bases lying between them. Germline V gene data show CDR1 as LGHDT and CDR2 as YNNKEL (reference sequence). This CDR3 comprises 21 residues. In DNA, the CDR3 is TGTGCCAGCAGCCAAGTCGAAGATGAAGTCCGGACTCAGGGGACAAACTATGGCTACACCTTC. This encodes CASSQVEDEVRTQGTNYGYTF.

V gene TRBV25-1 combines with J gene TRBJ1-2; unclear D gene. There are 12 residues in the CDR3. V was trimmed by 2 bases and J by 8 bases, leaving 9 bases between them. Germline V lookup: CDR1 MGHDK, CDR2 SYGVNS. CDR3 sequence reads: CASSELLRGYTF. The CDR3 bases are TGTGCCAGCAGTGAACTGTTGCGGGGCTACACCTTC.

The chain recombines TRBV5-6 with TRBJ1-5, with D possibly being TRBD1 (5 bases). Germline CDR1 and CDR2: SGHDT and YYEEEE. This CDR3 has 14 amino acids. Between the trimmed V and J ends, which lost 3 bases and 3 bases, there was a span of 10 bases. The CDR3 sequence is CASSWGLDNQPQHF. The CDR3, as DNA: TGTGCCAGCAGCTGGGGACTGGACAATCAGCCCCAGCATTTT.

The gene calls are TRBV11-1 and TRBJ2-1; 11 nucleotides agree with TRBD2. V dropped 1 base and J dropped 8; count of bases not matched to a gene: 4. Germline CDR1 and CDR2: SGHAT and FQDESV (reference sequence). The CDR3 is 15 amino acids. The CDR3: CASSLVLAGGYEQFF. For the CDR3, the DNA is TGTGCCAGCAGCTTAGTTCTAGCGGGAGGTTATGAGCAGTTCTTC.

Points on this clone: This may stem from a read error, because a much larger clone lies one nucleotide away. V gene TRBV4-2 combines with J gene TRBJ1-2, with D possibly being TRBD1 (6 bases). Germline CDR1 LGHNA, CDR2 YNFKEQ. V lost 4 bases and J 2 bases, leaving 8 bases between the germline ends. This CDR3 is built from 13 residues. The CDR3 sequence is CASSPGQNYGYTF. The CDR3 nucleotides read TGTGCCAGCAGCCCAGGACAGAACTATGGCTACACCTTC.

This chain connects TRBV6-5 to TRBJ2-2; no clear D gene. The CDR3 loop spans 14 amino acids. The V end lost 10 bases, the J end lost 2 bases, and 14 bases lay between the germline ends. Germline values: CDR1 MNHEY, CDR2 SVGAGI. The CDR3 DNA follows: TGTGCCACCAGGCGTTCCCTAAACACCGGGGAGCTGTTTTTT. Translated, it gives CATRRSLNTGELFF.

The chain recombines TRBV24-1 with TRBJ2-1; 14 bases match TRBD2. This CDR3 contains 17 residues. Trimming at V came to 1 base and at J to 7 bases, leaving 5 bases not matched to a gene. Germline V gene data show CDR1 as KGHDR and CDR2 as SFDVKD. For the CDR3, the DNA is TGTGCCACCAGTGATTTCACCGGGACTAGCGGGAGAAATGAGCAGTTCTTC. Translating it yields CATSDFTGTSGRNEQFF.

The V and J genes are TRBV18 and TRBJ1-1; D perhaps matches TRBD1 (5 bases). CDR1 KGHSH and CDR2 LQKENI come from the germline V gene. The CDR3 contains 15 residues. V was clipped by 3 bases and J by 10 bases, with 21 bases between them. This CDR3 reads CASSPLRAELGGAFF. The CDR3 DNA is TGTGCCAGCTCACCGCTCCGTGCAGAGCTGGGGGGAGCTTTCTTT.

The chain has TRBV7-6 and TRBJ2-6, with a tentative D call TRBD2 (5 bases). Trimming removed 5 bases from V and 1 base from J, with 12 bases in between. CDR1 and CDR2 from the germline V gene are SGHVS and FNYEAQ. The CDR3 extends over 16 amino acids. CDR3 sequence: CASSTLGGSGANVLTF. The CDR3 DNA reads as TGTGCCAGCAGCACCCTCGGCGGGTCTGGGGCCAACGTCCTGACTTTC.

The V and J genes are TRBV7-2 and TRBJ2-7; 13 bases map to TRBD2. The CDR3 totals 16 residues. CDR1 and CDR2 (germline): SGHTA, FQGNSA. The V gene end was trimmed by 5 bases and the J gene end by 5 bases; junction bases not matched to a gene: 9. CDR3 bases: TGTGCCAGCAGCGGGGGGGGACTAGCGGGACGGAACGAGCAGTACTTC. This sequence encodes CASSGGGLAGRNEQYF.